This T cell receptor (beta chain) was profiled in a study of blood T cell repertoires in COVID-19. This CDR3 is 14 amino acids long. Germline trimming cut 6 bases from V and 3 bases from J; bases unmatched to any gene: 2. Germline V gene data show CDR1 as MNHNY and CDR2 as SVGAGI (reference sequence). The data were produced by immunoSEQ multiplex PCR, yet TCRdb's version contains in-frame clones alone and is incomplete. The sample contains 400,000 or so clones, roughly nine tenths of which appear only once. This rearrangement joins TRBV6-6 to TRBJ2-3, with TRBD2 matching 11 bases. The sample taken for sequencing was PBMCs or T cells enriched from blood (not recorded which). The TCR originated in a man aged 25 to 40 who had recovered from COVID-19. The CDR3 protein is CASRTSGRTDTQYF. For the CDR3, the DNA is TGTGCCAGCAGAACTAGCGGGAGAACAGATACGCAGTATTTT.